Listed below are T cell receptor beta chains from one sample, sequenced in a study of T cells after yellow fever vaccination. TCRdb reprocessed the 5' RACE reads with MiXCR, giving one entry per CDR3 protein. The sample yields hundreds of thousands of distinct CDR3 sequences, roughly 14% seen once. The starting material was PBMCs, obtained on the day of the yellow fever booster vaccination. These receptors were taken from a man aged 30 to 39 who received the YFV17D yellow fever vaccine. The CDR3 runs from the conserved cysteine through the conserved F or W. Fields, in order: clone size, V gene, D gene, J gene, CDR3 DNA, CDR3 protein. D genes are given only for firm matches. Expanded clones are given a class, and other clones once, few, many or no size at all.

once	TRBV4-3	TRBD2	TRBJ2-1	TGCGCCAGCAGCCAAGCATCTAGCGGGAGGGCCGGTGAGCAGTTCTTC	CASSQASSGRAGEQFF
few	TRBV4-3	TRBD2	TRBJ2-1	TGCGCCAGCAGCCAAGGCCCAGCGGGATACTCCTACAATGAGCAGTTCTTC	CASSQGPAGYSYNEQFF
few	TRBV14	TRBD2	TRBJ2-5	TGTGCCAGCAGCCAGCCGGGACTAGCGAGCAATCAAGAGACCCAGTACTTC	CASSQPGLASNQETQYF
NA	TRBV4-3	TRBD2	TRBJ2-7	TGCGCCAGCAGCCAACTAGCGGGAGGCAGCTTCTACGAGCAGTACTTC	CASSQLAGGSFYEQYF
few	TRBV18	NA	TRBJ2-7	TGTGCCAGCTCACGGTTCGACAGCTCCTACGAGCAGTACTTC	CASSRFDSSYEQYF
NA	TRBV12-5	TRBD1	TRBJ2-1	TGTGCTAGTGGTTTTGGGACAGGCACCCCCACCTTGACAAATGAGCAGTTCTTC	CASGFGTGTPTLTNEQFF
few	TRBV14	NA	TRBJ2-7	TGTGCCAGCAGCCAAGATCTTGGGGGGGCGGTTTACGAGCAGTACTTC	CASSQDLGGAVYEQYF
many	TRBV30	TRBD1	TRBJ2-5	TGTGCCTGGAGCGCCGGTGACAGGGTGAGGGAGACCCAGTACTTC	CAWSAGDRVRETQYF
NA	TRBV19	NA	TRBJ2-3	TGTGCCAGTAGTGTGCGGACAGCTAGCACAGATACGCAGTATTTT	CASSVRTASTDTQYF
NA	TRBV3-1	NA	TRBJ2-2	TGTGCCAGCAGCCAACCTAGCGAGGGCACCGGGGAGCTGTTTTTT	CASSQPSEGTGELFF
few	TRBV20-1	TRBD1	TRBJ1-6	TGCAGTGCTGCGAGGGACAGGGCGAAGGGGTCACCCCTCCACTTT	CSAARDRAKGSPLHF
few	TRBV20-1	TRBD2	TRBJ2-7	TGCAGTGCTAGAGATGCCGGGAGGCCGTCCTACGAGCAGTACTTC	CSARDAGRPSYEQYF
NA	TRBV29-1	NA	TRBJ1-1	TGCAGCGTGCTGGGAGGGAGAACTGAAGCTTTCTTT	CSVLGGRTEAFF
many	TRBV5-1	NA	TRBJ2-3	TGCGCCAGCAGCTCAGGACTACTTTTGGGCACAGATACGCAGTATTTT	CASSSGLLLGTDTQYF
NA	TRBV7-2	NA	TRBJ2-2	TGTGCCAGCAGCGGGGGTAGAGGACCTAGGTTTTTT	CASSGGRGPRFF
few	TRBV6-5	NA	TRBJ1-5	TGTGCCAGCAGTTACTCTGTCAGGGGACTTTATAGCAATCAGCCCCAGCATTTT	CASSYSVRGLYSNQPQHF
NA	TRBV28	NA	TRBJ2-5	TGTGCCAGCAGTTCCTCCGGGACAACAAAAGAGACCCAGTACTTC	CASSSSGTTKETQYF
NA	TRBV5-1	TRBD2	TRBJ2-3	TGCGCCAGCAGCTTGAAGCTAGCGGGAGTAACAGATACGCAGTATTTT	CASSLKLAGVTDTQYF
NA	TRBV3-1	TRBD1	TRBJ1-1	TGTGCCAGCACCCAGGGAGGGGGCTCTGAAGCTTTCTTT	CASTQGGGSEAFF
NA	TRBV7-9	TRBD1	TRBJ2-6	TGTGCCAGCAGCAGGTTGTTGACAGGGGCTGGGGCCAACGTCCTGACTTTC	CASSRLLTGAGANVLTF
NA	TRBV10-3	NA	TRBJ2-1	TGTGCCATCAGGGAAGCCCCCAATGAGCAGTTCTTC	CAIREAPNEQFF
NA	TRBV27	NA	TRBJ1-2	TGTGCCAGCAGCTCAGGTGGCTACACCTTC	CASSSGGYTF
many	TRBV11-2	TRBD2	TRBJ2-2	TGTGCCAGCAGCGCCGGGACTAGCGGTACCGGGGAGCTGTTTTTT	CASSAGTSGTGELFF
few	TRBV20-1	NA	TRBJ2-4	TGCAGTGCCAGTGTTGGACCAAACATTCAGTACTTC	CSASVGPNIQYF
NA	TRBV4-3	NA	TRBJ1-1	TGCGCCAGCAGCCAGGGGCGAAGCACTGAAGCTTTCTTT	CASSQGRSTEAFF
many	TRBV27	TRBD1	TRBJ2-7	TGTGCCAGTGGGGGACAGGGCCTCGAGCAGTACTTC	CASGGQGLEQYF
NA	TRBV5-4	NA	TRBJ2-5	TGTGCCAGCAGCTTTAGTTCCAGCCGCCAAGAGACCCAGTACTTC	CASSFSSSRQETQYF
many	TRBV27	NA	TRBJ2-7	TGTGCCAGCAGTTTTAGCGGACGGGGGGAGCAGTACTTC	CASSFSGRGEQYF
NA	TRBV7-2	NA	TRBJ1-4	TGTGCCAGCAGCTTAGGGGGGGGGGTCGGCGAAAAACTGTTTTTT	CASSLGGGVGEKLFF
few	TRBV5-1	NA	TRBJ2-6	TGCGCCAGCAGTAAGGGGACCCCTAATGGGGCCAACGTCCTGACTTTC	CASSKGTPNGANVLTF
NA	TRBV3-1	NA	TRBJ2-7	TGTGCCAGCAGCCAGGGGGCGGATCCCTACGAGCAGTACTTC	CASSQGADPYEQYF
NA	TRBV6-2/TRBV6-3	TRBD2	TRBJ2-3	TGTGCCAGCAGTTACTGGAAGGGACTAGCGCTCACAGATACGCAGTATTTT	CASSYWKGLALTDTQYF
NA	TRBV5-1	NA	TRBJ2-2	TGCGCCAGCAGCACCGGACAAGACACCGGGGAGCTGTTTTTT	CASSTGQDTGELFF
few	TRBV27	TRBD2	TRBJ2-3	TGTGCCAGCAGTTTATCGAATCTACTAGCGGGCGACAGAGATACGCAGTATTTT	CASSLSNLLAGDRDTQYF
few	TRBV7-2	NA	TRBJ2-5	TGTGCCAGCAGCTTAGAGCCCAGATCGGAGACCCAGTACTTC	CASSLEPRSETQYF
NA	TRBV6-5	NA	TRBJ2-2	TGTGCCAGCAGTTACCGGGTGCCCAGCGGGAACACCGGGGAGCTGTTTTTT	CASSYRVPSGNTGELFF
NA	TRBV6-2/TRBV6-3	TRBD1	TRBJ1-5	TGTGCCAGCAGTTACTCCGCCAGGGGGGTTAGCAATCAGCCCCAGCATTTT	CASSYSARGVSNQPQHF
few	TRBV6-2/TRBV6-3	TRBD1	TRBJ1-1	TGTGCCAGCAGTCACGGAGGACAGGGTCTATCGGAGGCTTTCTTT	CASSHGGQGLSEAFF
NA	TRBV20-1	TRBD2	TRBJ2-2	TGCTGTGCTACGTCCTCTGGGACTAGCGGGGTCGGGGAGCTGTTTTTT	CCATSSGTSGVGELFF
few	TRBV18	NA	TRBJ1-3	TGTGCCAGCTCACCACCGGGGTACACTGGAAACACCATATATTTT	CASSPPGYTGNTIYF
NA	TRBV29-1	NA	TRBJ2-1	TGCAGCGTTGAAGTGGCACAGCTGATCTACAATGAGCAGTTCTTC	CSVEVAQLIYNEQFF
few	TRBV7-9	TRBD1	TRBJ2-2	TGTGCCAGCAGCTTAGTGGCCCTACAGGGGTTCGGGGAGCTGTTTTTT	CASSLVALQGFGELFF
few	TRBV27	NA	TRBJ2-1	TGTGCCAGCAACCCCGGGCTGGCAACTATGACTCTTTACAATGAGCAGTTCTTC	CASNPGLATMTLYNEQFF
NA	TRBV7-8	TRBD2	TRBJ2-5	TGTGCCAGCAGCCCGTTCGGGGAGGGCCGACAAGAGACCCAGTACTTC	CASSPFGEGRQETQYF
NA	TRBV5-1	TRBD2	TRBJ2-3	TGCGCCAGCAGCGACAGCGGGAGGAGTACAGATACGCAGTATTTT	CASSDSGRSTDTQYF
NA	TRBV5-1	NA	TRBJ2-1	TGCGCCAGCAGCTTGTGGGACAATGAGCAGTTCTTC	CASSLWDNEQFF
few	TRBV9	NA	TRBJ2-5	TGTGCCAGCAGCCTTCCCCCTATGGAGACCCAGTACTTC	CASSLPPMETQYF
few	TRBV5-1	NA	TRBJ2-3	TGCGCCAGCTTTCGCGGACCTAGTTTCCCTAGCACAGATACGCAGTATTTT	CASFRGPSFPSTDTQYF